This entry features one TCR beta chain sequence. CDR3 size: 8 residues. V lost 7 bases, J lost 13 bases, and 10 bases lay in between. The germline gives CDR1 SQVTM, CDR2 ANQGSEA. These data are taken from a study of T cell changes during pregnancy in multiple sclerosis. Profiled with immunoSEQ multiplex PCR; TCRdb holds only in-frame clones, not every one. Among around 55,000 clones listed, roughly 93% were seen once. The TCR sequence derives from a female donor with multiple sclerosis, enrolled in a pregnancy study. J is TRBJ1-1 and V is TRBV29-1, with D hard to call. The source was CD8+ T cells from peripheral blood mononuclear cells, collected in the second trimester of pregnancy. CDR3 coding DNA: TGCAGCGCAGGTCCGGTTTTCTTT. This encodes CSAGPVFF.